A selection of T cell receptor beta chains follows, all from one sample in a study of T-cell reconstitution after alpha-beta-depleted transplantation in children. TCRdb reprocessed the PCR reads with MiXCR, giving one entry per CDR3 protein. In the table there are under 400,000 distinct CDR3 sequences, 23% of which are singletons. The starting material was PBMCs, mostly from graft donor cells, obtained 180 days after TCRalphabeta/CD19-depleted stem cell transplant. The receptor set was obtained from a male patient between 5 and 17 years old who had a stem cell transplant for acute lymphoblastic leukemia, so the T cells may come from the graft donor. Each CDR3 is given with its conserved first and last residue. A D gene is named only where the DNA matches it firmly. Rows give clone size only sometimes, using once, few, many, or a class for an expanded clone.

v_gene	abundance	j_gene	d_gene	CDR3aa	CDR3nt
TRBV3-1	.	TRBJ1-5	TRBD1	CASSFTGDQPQHF	TGTGCCAGCAGCTTCACAGGGGATCAGCCCCAGCATTTT
TRBV12-3/TRBV12-4	.	TRBJ2-3	TRBD2	CASRSLAGGLADTQYF	TGTGCCAGCAGGTCCCTAGCGGGAGGGCTGGCAGATACGCAGTATTTT
TRBV27	.	TRBJ1-4	.	CASSLPGEKLFF	TGTGCCAGCAGTTTGCCCGGAGAAAAACTGTTTTTT
TRBV7-8	few	TRBJ2-7	.	CASSDRDGSYEQYF	TGTGCCAGCAGCGACCGGGACGGGTCCTACGAGCAGTACTTC
TRBV5-1	many	TRBJ2-5	TRBD2	CASSLGSSGSIRETQYF	TGCGCCAGCAGCTTGGGGTCTAGCGGGAGTATTCGAGAGACCCAGTACTTC
TRBV27	few	TRBJ2-2	.	CASSLLKFSNPIWSPNTGELFF	TGTGCCAGCAGTTTATTAAAGTTTTCGAACCCGATCTGGTCCCCTAACACCGGGGAGCTGTTTTTT
TRBV6-5	.	TRBJ2-7	TRBD2	CASSYRLADEQYF	TGTGCCAGCAGTTACAGGCTAGCGGACGAGCAGTACTTC
TRBV6-5	.	TRBJ2-1	.	CASSYVLTAGKIYNEQFF	TGTGCCAGCAGTTACGTCCTGACAGCGGGCAAAATTTACAATGAGCAGTTCTTC
TRBV21-1	.	TRBJ2-4	.	CASSKGGLGPF	TGTGCCAGCAGCAAAGGGGGACTGGGGCCCTTC
TRBV5-1	.	TRBJ2-3	.	CASSLGQRGNTQYF	TGCGCCAGCAGTTTGGGGCAACGGGGAAATACGCAGTATTTT
TRBV3-1	.	TRBJ2-7	.	CASIQGEREVDYEQYF	TGTGCCAGCATACAGGGTGAGCGGGAAGTTGACTACGAGCAGTACTTC
TRBV7-6	few	TRBJ2-4	TRBD2	CASSLVAGGRVQYF	TGTGCCAGCAGCTTGGTAGCGGGGGGTCGCGTTCAGTACTTC
TRBV7-2	few	TRBJ1-4	.	CASKGGRHEKLFF	TGTGCCAGCAAGGGGGGCCGACATGAAAAACTGTTTTTT
TRBV27	.	TRBJ2-7	TRBD1	CASSTHYRGQKTYEQYF	TGTGCCAGCAGTACCCACTACAGGGGCCAAAAGACCTACGAGCAGTACTTC
TRBV6-4	many	TRBJ2-1	.	CASSDFTDNNEQFF	TGTGCCAGCAGTGATTTTACAGATAACAATGAGCAGTTCTTC
TRBV24-1	few	TRBJ2-1	.	CATSDFVRAPYNEQFF	TGTGCCACCAGTGATTTTGTCCGGGCCCCGTACAATGAGCAGTTCTTC
TRBV5-6	.	TRBJ2-5	.	CASRLNPRPETQYF	TGTGCCAGCAGATTAAACCCTAGACCAGAGACCCAGTACTTC
TRBV15	few	TRBJ1-2	.	CATSRDRSNYGYTF	TGTGCCACCAGCAGGGACCGGTCGAACTATGGCTACACCTTC
TRBV10-1	.	TRBJ2-2	.	CASNRGTGELFF	TGCGCCAGCAATCGGGGTACCGGGGAGCTGTTTTTT
TRBV5-1	.	TRBJ2-7	.	CASRRTGTRDYEQYF	TGCGCCAGCAGGCGTACCGGGACGAGGGACTACGAGCAGTACTTC
TRBV6-2/TRBV6-3	few	TRBJ2-5	.	CASYLSGTGESGRAGQETQYF	TGTGCCAGCTACCTCTCCGGGACAGGGGAAAGCGGGAGGGCCGGACAAGAGACCCAGTACTTC
TRBV6-1	few	TRBJ2-7	TRBD1	CASTPDRGGEQYF	TGTGCCAGCACCCCGGACAGGGGTGGGGAGCAGTACTTC
TRBV7-9	.	TRBJ1-1	.	CASSTGPEAFF	TGTGCCAGCAGCACAGGTCCTGAAGCTTTCTTT
TRBV5-6	.	TRBJ2-5	TRBD1	CASCWTGVAGRETQYF	TGTGCCAGCTGCTGGACAGGGGTAGCGGGTAGGGAGACCCAGTACTTC
TRBV7-6	.	TRBJ2-5	.	CASSPVVETQYF	TGTGCCAGCAGCCCGGTAGTGGAGACCCAGTACTTC
TRBV29-1	.	TRBJ2-3	.	CSMVAGTYTDTQYF	TGCAGCATGGTCGCCGGGACATACACAGATACGCAGTATTTT
TRBV9	.	TRBJ2-1	.	CASSADPTSYNEQFF	TGTGCCAGCAGCGCCGACCCAACCTCCTACAATGAGCAGTTCTTC
TRBV7-9	.	TRBJ2-5	.	CASSWTGIETQYF	TGTGCCAGCAGCTGGACTGGTATAGAGACCCAGTACTTC
TRBV5-1	few	TRBJ2-7	TRBD2	CASSPLAGPYEQYF	TGCGCCAGCAGCCCGCTAGCGGGACCCTACGAGCAGTACTTC
TRBV5-1	few	TRBJ2-3	TRBD2	CASSLRTSGLLTDTQYF	TGCGCCAGCAGCTTGCGGACTAGCGGGTTACTCACAGATACGCAGTATTTT
TRBV28	few	TRBJ2-5	TRBD1	CASSSLRTGEETQYF	TGTGCCAGCAGTTCCCTCCGGACAGGGGAAGAGACCCAGTACTTC
TRBV5-1	few	TRBJ2-7	.	CASSLVPTYEQYF	TGCGCCAGCAGCTTGGTGCCTACCTACGAGCAGTACTTC
TRBV27	.	TRBJ1-2	.	CASSPAVRNYGYTF	TGTGCCAGCAGCCCGGCAGTAAGGAACTATGGCTACACCTTC
TRBV20-1	few	TRBJ1-4	.	CSATPGHGEKLFF	TGCAGTGCTACCCCAGGACACGGTGAAAAACTGTTTTTT
TRBV5-1	.	TRBJ2-2	TRBD2	CASSRIAGAHTGELFF	TGCGCCAGCAGCCGGATAGCGGGAGCCCACACCGGGGAGCTGTTTTTT
TRBV18	.	TRBJ1-2	TRBD1	CASSSRGPSGGSLYGYTF	TGTGCCAGCTCATCTCGAGGACCTTCAGGGGGCTCCCTCTATGGCTACACCTTC